These 15 T cell receptor beta chains originate from one sample sequenced in a study of blood T cell repertoires in COVID-19. Using immunoSEQ multiplex PCR, the repertoire was profiled, and TCRdb retains in-frame clones only, with some absent. The profile covers some 50,000 clones, with 82% appearing a single time and roughly 7.7% taken by the ten largest. The sequencing input was peripheral blood. The receptors originated from a man aged 35-49 years with acute or convalescent COVID-19.

The genes are TRBV3-1 (or the pseudogene TRBV3-2) and TRBJ2-3; TRBD2 aligns across 7 bases. This CDR3 spans 14 amino acids. Unmatched junction bases numbered 2, after V lost 3 bases and J lost 2 bases. CDR1 and CDR2 from the germline V gene are LGHDT and YNNKEL (reference sequence). The DNA of the CDR3 is TGTGCCAGCAGCCAGAGCGGGGTCACAGATACGCAGTATTTT. Translation gives CASSQSGVTDTQYF.

The CDR3 loop reads CASSLAQGGVGNSPLHF. The DNA of the CDR3 is TGTGCCAGCAGCTTAGCGCAGGGCGGGGTTGGTAATTCACCCCTCCACTTT. The rearrangement joins TRBV13 to TRBJ1-6, with a tentative D call TRBD1 (5 bases). The germline V gene encodes CDR1 PRHDT and CDR2 FYEKMQ (reference sequence). The ends were cut back, 1 base at V and 6 bases at J, with 16 bases in the middle. The length of the CDR3 is 17 residues.

The chain's CDR3 is CASRFRLTGELFF. The CDR3 DNA reads TGTGCCAGTCGGTTTAGACTAACCGGGGAGCTGTTTTTT. The genes are TRBV28 and TRBJ2-2; tentatively, D is TRBD2 (5 bases). Trimming removed 9 bases from V and 5 bases from J, with 13 bases in between. There are 13 residues in the CDR3. CDR1 MDHEN and CDR2 SYDVKM come from the germline V gene.

The rearrangement joins TRBV18 to TRBJ1-2, with 8 positions matching TRBD1. V shed 6 bases and J 6 bases; nucleotides not matched to a gene: 9. This CDR3 is 14 amino acids long. The germline V gene has CDR1 KGHSH and CDR2 LQKENI. The CDR3 DNA reads as TGTGCCAGCTCGTTCCAAGGACAGGGTCATGGCTACACCTTC. Its translation is CASSFQGQGHGYTF.

The V call is TRBV2, the J call TRBJ2-6; D not resolved. Trimming shortened V by 4 bases and J by 2 bases, and 9 bases separated the two germline ends. This CDR3 comprises 15 residues. In germline, CDR1 is SNHLY, CDR2 FYNNEI. The CDR3 spells CASSVSGTGANVLTF. CDR3 bases: TGTGCCAGCAGTGTCTCGGGTACTGGGGCCAACGTCCTGACTTTC.

This chain joins TRBV15 and TRBJ2-7; 7 nucleotides match TRBD1. Germline V gene lookup returns CDR1 LNHNV and CDR2 YYDKDF (reference sequence). This CDR3 spans 13 amino acids. Trimming took 8 bases from V and 3 from J; bases not matched to a gene: 7. CDR3 protein: CATSRDSNYEQYF. The CDR3 region has the DNA TGTGCCACCTCTCGGGACAGCAACTACGAGCAGTACTTC.

In this sample, this clone turned up once. The chain links TRBV5-4 to TRBJ2-6; D possibly corresponds to TRBD1 (6 bases). CDR3 length equals 14 residues. V lost 6 bases and J 1 base, leaving 8 bases between the germline ends. The germline V gene encodes CDR1 SGHNT and CDR2 YYREEE (reference sequence). The chain's CDR3 is CASTQGSGANVLTF. CDR3 sequence (DNA): TGTGCCAGCACCCAGGGGTCTGGGGCCAACGTCCTGACTTTC.

V and J are TRBV30 and TRBJ1-6; D is possibly TRBD1 (5 bases). Germline CDR1 GTSNPN, CDR2 SVGIG (reference sequence). V lost 4 bases and J 14 bases, leaving 18 bases between the germline ends. This CDR3 is built from 13 residues. The CDR3 is CAWTGVRGGTLHF. The CDR3 bases are TGTGCCTGGACTGGGGTAAGGGGAGGCACCCTCCACTTT.

This clone was picked up a small number of times. The V call is TRBV6-4, the J call TRBJ2-6, with unresolved D. The germline V gene encodes CDR1 MRHNA and CDR2 SNTAGT. Trimming shortened V by 6 bases and J by 0 bases, and 6 bases separated the two germline ends. The CDR3 totals 14 residues. The CDR3 spells CASRPSSGANVLTF. Written as DNA, the CDR3 is TGTGCCAGCAGACCTAGCTCTGGGGCCAACGTCCTGACTTTC.

The rearrangement joins TRBV5-1 to TRBJ1-1; the D gene is possibly TRBD1 (5 bases). Germline values: CDR1 SGHRS, CDR2 YFSETQ. The V gene lost 0 bases and the J gene lost 11 bases, with 17 bases spanning the gap. This CDR3 region has 14 residues. The CDR3 DNA follows: TGCGCCAGCAGCTTGGCCTCGTCGGGGGGGATGGCTTTCTTT. Its protein product is CASSLASSGGMAFF.

This sequence joins TRBV3-1 (or the pseudogene TRBV3-2) and TRBJ2-4; D gene unclear. The CDR3 is made up of 16 amino acids. Between the trimmed V and J ends, which lost 3 bases and 0 bases, there was a span of 12 bases. CDR1 is LGHDT and CDR2 is YNNKEL in the germline V gene (reference sequence). CDR3 sequence (DNA): TGTGCCAGCAGCCACGGTAGTAGAATAGCCAAAAACATTCAGTACTTC. Protein: CASSHGSRIAKNIQYF.

The J gene is TRBJ1-6, the V gene TRBV2; weak D call: TRBD1 (6 bases). The CDR3 totals 16 residues. Trimming left V 5 bases short and J 7 bases short, with 18 bases between. Germline loops: CDR1 SNHLY, CDR2 FYNNEI. The CDR3 sequence: CASSPPLTGYNSPLHF. CDR3 DNA sequence: TGTGCCAGCAGTCCACCTCTAACAGGGTACAATTCACCCCTCCACTTT.

This chain joins TRBV10-3 and TRBJ1-2; a possible D gene is TRBD1 (5 bases). Germline CDR1 reads ENHRY; CDR2 reads SYGVKD. V dropped 4 bases and J dropped 4 bases, with 10 bases sitting between them. This CDR3 is built from 13 residues. In DNA form, the CDR3 reads TGTGCCATCAGTGTTGACAGTTCCTATGGCTACACCTTC. Its protein product is CAISVDSSYGYTF.

This clone was picked up a small number of times. The V and J genes are TRBV4-3 and TRBJ1-2; D perhaps matches TRBD1 (5 bases). Trimming stripped 0 bases from V and 5 bases from J, with 13 bases between. This CDR3 spans 15 amino acids. CDR1 and CDR2 from the germline V gene are LGHNA and YSLEER. As DNA, the CDR3 is TGCGCCAGCAGCCAAGAGATTGGCAGGGTATATGGCTACACCTTC. Residues: CASSQEIGRVYGYTF.

This clone is labeled as medium-sized (0.01 to 0.1%). The chain combines TRBV7-9 with TRBJ1-1, with TRBD1 matching over 8 bases. CDR1 is SEHNR and CDR2 is FQNEAQ in the germline V gene (reference sequence). The trim removed 5 bases at V and 1 base at J, leaving 3 bases unmatched. This CDR3 contains 14 residues. The CDR3 region is CASSLQGENTEAFF. In DNA form, the CDR3 reads TGTGCCAGCAGCCTACAGGGGGAGAACACTGAAGCTTTCTTT.